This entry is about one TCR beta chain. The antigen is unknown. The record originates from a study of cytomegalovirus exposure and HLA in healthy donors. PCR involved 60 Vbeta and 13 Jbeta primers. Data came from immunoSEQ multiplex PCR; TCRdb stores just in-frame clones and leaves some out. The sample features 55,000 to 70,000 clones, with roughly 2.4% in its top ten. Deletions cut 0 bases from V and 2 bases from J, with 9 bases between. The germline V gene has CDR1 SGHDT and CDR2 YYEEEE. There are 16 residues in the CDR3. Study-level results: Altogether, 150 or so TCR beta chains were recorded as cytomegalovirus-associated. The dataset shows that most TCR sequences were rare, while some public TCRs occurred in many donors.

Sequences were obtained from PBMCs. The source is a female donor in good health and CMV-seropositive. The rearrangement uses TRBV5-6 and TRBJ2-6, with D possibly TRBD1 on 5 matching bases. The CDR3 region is CASSLGSRAGANVLTF. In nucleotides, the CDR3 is TGTGCCAGCAGCTTGGGCTCCAGGGCTGGGGCCAACGTCCTGACTTTC. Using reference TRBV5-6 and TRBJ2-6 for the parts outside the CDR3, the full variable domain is DAGVTQSPTHLIKTRGQQVTLRCSPKSGHDTVSWYQQALGQGPQFIFQYYEEEERQRGNFPDRFSGHQFPNYSSELNVNALLLGDSALYLCASSLGSRAGANVLTFGAGSRLTVL.